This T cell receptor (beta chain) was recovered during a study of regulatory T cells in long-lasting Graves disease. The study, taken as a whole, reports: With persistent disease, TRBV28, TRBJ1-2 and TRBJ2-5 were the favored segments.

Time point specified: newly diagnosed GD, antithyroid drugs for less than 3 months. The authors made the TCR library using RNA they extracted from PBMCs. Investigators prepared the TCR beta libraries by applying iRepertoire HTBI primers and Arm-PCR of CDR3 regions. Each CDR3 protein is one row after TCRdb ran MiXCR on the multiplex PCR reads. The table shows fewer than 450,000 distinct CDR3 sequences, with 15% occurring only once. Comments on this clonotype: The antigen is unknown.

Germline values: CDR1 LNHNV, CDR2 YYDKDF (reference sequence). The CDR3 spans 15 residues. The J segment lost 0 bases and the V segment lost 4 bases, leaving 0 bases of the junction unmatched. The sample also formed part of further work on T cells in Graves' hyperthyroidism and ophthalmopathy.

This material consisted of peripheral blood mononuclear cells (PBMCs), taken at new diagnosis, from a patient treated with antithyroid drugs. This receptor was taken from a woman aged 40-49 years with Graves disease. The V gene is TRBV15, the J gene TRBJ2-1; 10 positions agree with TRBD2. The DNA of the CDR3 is TGTGCCACCAGCACTAGCGGGAGCTCCTACAATGAGCAGTTCTTC. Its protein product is CATSTSGSSYNEQFF.